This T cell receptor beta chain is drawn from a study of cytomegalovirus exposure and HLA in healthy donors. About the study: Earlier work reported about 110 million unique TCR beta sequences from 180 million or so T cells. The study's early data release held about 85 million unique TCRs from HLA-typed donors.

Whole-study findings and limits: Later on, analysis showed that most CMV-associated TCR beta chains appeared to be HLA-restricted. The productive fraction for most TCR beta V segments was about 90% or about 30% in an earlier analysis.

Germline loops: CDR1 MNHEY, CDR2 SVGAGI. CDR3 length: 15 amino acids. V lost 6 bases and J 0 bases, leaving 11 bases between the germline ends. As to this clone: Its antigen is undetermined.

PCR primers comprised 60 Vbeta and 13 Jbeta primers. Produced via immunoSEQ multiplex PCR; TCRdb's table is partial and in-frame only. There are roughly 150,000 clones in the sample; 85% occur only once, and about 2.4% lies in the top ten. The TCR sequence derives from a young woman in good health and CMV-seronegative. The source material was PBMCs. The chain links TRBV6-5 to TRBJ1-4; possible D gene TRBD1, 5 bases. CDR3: CASRTGGATNEKLFF. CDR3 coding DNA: TGTGCCAGCAGAACTGGGGGGGCAACTAATGAAAAACTGTTTTTT.